The following is a T cell receptor beta chain sequence with its context. This clonotype was observed many times. Its antigen is still unknown. Base qualities are not at hand, and no much larger clone is one base apart. The data were produced on an Illumina HiSeq 1500. Through fastp at Q25 and MiXCR, TCRdb rebuilt clones from the public reads, retaining in-frame beta chains. CDR3 protein duplicates are merged, each entry listing the most common genes and DNA. Within this sample are under 200,000 distinct CDR3 sequences, with approximately 9.7% of them counted one time only. Of the sample, approximately 4.6% is held by the ten largest clones. The data were obtained in a study of T cell repertoires in cytomegalovirus infection (dated by TCRdb to between 2018 and 2021). Study-level background: Because public TCR beta signatures pointed to carriage of CMV infection together with the matching HLA type, the HLA type of each donor mattered for the analysis.

Findings and caveats that apply to the study as a whole: The ex vivo response was dominated by HLA-C-restricted CMV-specific TCR beta clonotypes, which also provided the single most frequent clonotype in two of eight donors. Carriers of CMV infection plus the relevant HLA type were discriminated by the cumulative frequency of public TCR beta family members in the study cohort and in an independent roughly 400-donor cohort.

The junction carries 11 bases between V and J, which are trimmed by 0 bases and 5 bases respectively. The germline V gene specifies SGHTA as CDR1 and FQGNSA as CDR2. Including cysteine and phenylalanine, the CDR3 has 15 amino acids. CDR3 DNA only is kept here, 45 bases in frame from base 1. The rearranged chain carries TRBV7-2 and TRBJ1-5, with no D gene named confidently. The sequence came from a human donor in good health (CMV status not recorded). Some clones in this sample may be carry-over from other donors' samples. Sample: PBMCs. The CDR3 reads CASSLAAQPYQPQHF. The DNA reads as follows: TGTGCCAGCAGCTTAGCAGCCCAGCCATATCAGCCCCAGCATTTT.